The next 29 T cell receptor beta chains were all read from a single sample in a study of OX40 agonist ivuxolimab in advanced cancers. Sequencing was performed with immunoSEQ multiplex PCR; in TCRdb, only in-frame clones are kept and a portion is missing. The sample comprises around 80,000 clones, around four fifths of which are singletons, and around 2.7% rests with the top ten. The sequenced sample was CD4+ or CD8+ T cells sorted from blood, obtained in a trial of the OX40 agonist ivuxolimab. The receptors originated from an adult with an advanced solid tumor such as melanoma, head and neck, liver or kidney cancer.

Written as DNA, the CDR3 is TGTGCCTGGAGTTCCTCAGGGGGCGCTGGTGAAAAACTGTTTTTT. Protein sequence: CAWSSSGGAGEKLFF. This chain uses TRBV30 with TRBJ1-4; 8 bases match TRBD1. The V gene's germline CDR1 is GTSNPN and CDR2 SVGIG (reference sequence). The CDR3 totals 15 residues. V dropped 2 bases and J dropped 7; count of bases not matched to a gene: 9.

Here the CDR3 reads CSARDGYGYTF. The DNA of the CDR3 is TGCAGTGCTAGGGACGGGTATGGCTACACCTTC. The chain is built from TRBV20-1 and TRBJ1-2; D remains unclear. CDR1 and CDR2 (germline): DFQATT, SNEGSKA (reference sequence). CDR3 length equals 11 residues. Trimming pared 3 bases from V and 5 bases from J, leaving 7 bases between.

CDR3 bases: TGTGCCAGCATAGGGACCTACGAGCAGTACTTC. Amino acids: CASIGTYEQYF. This rearrangement joins TRBV28 to TRBJ2-7; D not resolved. Germline V CDR1 and CDR2: MDHEN, SYDVKM. This CDR3 spans 11 amino acids. Trimming pared 7 bases from V and 2 bases from J, leaving 6 bases between. The full variable domain, with the rest looked up from reference TRBV28 and TRBJ2-7, is DVKVTQSSRYLVKRTGEKVFLECVQDMDHENMFWYRQDPGLGLRLIYFSYDVKMKEKGDIPEGYSVSREKKERFSLILESASTNQTSMYLCASIGTYEQYFGPGTRLTVT.

The CDR3 region has the DNA TGTGCCAGCAGCTTAGCGTTGGACGGGCTGGGCTACACCTTC. Residues: CASSLALDGLGYTF. The rearrangement joins TRBV7-2 to TRBJ1-2, with D uncertain. The V end lost 0 bases, the J end lost 8 bases, and 13 bases lay between the germline ends. The CDR3 totals 14 residues. The germline CDR1 and CDR2 sequences are SGHTA and FQGNSA.

About this clone itself: Other nucleotide sequences in the sample specify the same CDR3. The V gene is TRBV7-3, the J gene TRBJ2-1; the match to TRBD1 covers 7 bases. V lost 4 bases and J lost 4; bases outside the gene matches: 7. The CDR3 consists of 15 residues. Germline V gene sequence: CDR1 SGHTA, CDR2 FQGTGA. The CDR3 bases are TGTGCCAGCAGCTCTCGACAGGGATCGTACAATGAGCAGTTCTTC. Its translation: CASSSRQGSYNEQFF.

V usage is TRBV5-1 and J usage is TRBJ2-3; TRBD1 matches 10 bases. Germline CDR1 reads SGHRS; CDR2 reads YFSETQ. The V gene end was trimmed by 4 bases and the J gene end by 4 bases; junction bases not matched to a gene: 6. CDR3 length: 15 amino acids. The chain's CDR3 is CASSTGQGRADTQYF. As DNA, the CDR3 is TGCGCCAGCAGCACGGGACAGGGGAGGGCAGATACGCAGTATTTT.

The chain carries TRBV11-3 and TRBJ2-1; 9 bases agree with TRBD2. J was trimmed by 2 bases and V by 4 bases; bases with no gene match: 9. The CDR3 extends over 17 amino acids. CDR1 and CDR2 from the germline V gene are SGHNT and YENEEA. CDR3 in DNA: TGTGCCAGCAGCTCAAACCCGACTAGCGGAACCTACAATGAGCAGTTCTTC. Amino acid sequence: CASSSNPTSGTYNEQFF.

The chain links TRBV28 to TRBJ1-5; maybe TRBD1 (6 bases). The CDR3 has 16 residues. Per germline, CDR1 MDHEN and CDR2 SYDVKM. The V end lost 6 bases, the J end lost 2 bases, and 17 bases lay between the germline ends. CDR3 sequence (DNA): TGTGCCAGCAGCCCCTACAGGGAAAAAGGCAATCAGCCCCAGCATTTT. Translating it yields CASSPYREKGNQPQHF. Drawing the rest from reference TRBV28 and TRBJ1-5, the complete variable domain is DVKVTQSSRYLVKRTGEKVFLECVQDMDHENMFWYRQDPGLGLRLIYFSYDVKMKEKGDIPEGYSVSREKKERFSLILESASTNQTSMYLCASSPYREKGNQPQHFGDGTRLSIL.

The V and J genes are TRBV15 and TRBJ2-2; D is possibly TRBD1 (5 bases). V was pared by 3 bases and J by 4 bases, with 15 bases between. The germline V gene has CDR1 LNHNV and CDR2 YYDKDF (reference sequence). The CDR3 covers 16 residues. The CDR3 region has the DNA TGTGCCACCAGCAGCCCCCAGGGAAGGGGCACCGGGGAGCTGTTTTTT. Its protein is CATSSPQGRGTGELFF.

V usage is TRBV19 and J usage is TRBJ1-4; perhaps TRBD1 as D (5 bases). Trimming cost V 6 bases and J 0 bases, with 17 bases left between them. The CDR3 contains 17 residues. The V gene's germline CDR1 is LNHDA and CDR2 SQIVND (reference sequence). CDR3 region: CASRKTAQVATNEKLFF. Written as DNA, the CDR3 is TGTGCCAGTAGAAAGACAGCACAGGTCGCAACTAATGAAAAACTGTTTTTT.

The chain employs TRBV6-5 and TRBJ1-5; D uncertain. Germline values: CDR1 MNHEY, CDR2 SVGAGI. V was cut by 2 bases and J by 1 base, with 9 bases left in between. The CDR3 consists of 15 residues. CDR3 residues: CASSYEGMSNQPQHF. The CDR3 nucleotides are TGTGCCAGCAGTTACGAGGGTATGAGCAATCAGCCCCAGCATTTT.

The genes are TRBV6-4 and TRBJ1-6, with 7 bases that match TRBD1. The CDR3 runs 15 residues. Trimming removed 6 bases from V and 7 bases from J; junction bases left unmatched: 9. From germline, CDR1 is MRHNA and CDR2 SNTAGT. This CDR3 reads CASRAQGTANSPLHF. For the CDR3, the DNA is TGTGCCAGCAGAGCCCAAGGGACAGCCAATTCACCCCTCCACTTT.

The V and J genes are TRBV7-3 and TRBJ1-2, with 9 bases fitting TRBD1. Per the germline V gene, CDR1 is SGHTA and CDR2 is FQGTGA. CDR3 length: 14 amino acids. The junction had 5 bases not matched to a gene; V was cut back by 5 bases and J by 4 bases. The CDR3 is CASSPGQGAYGYTF. CDR3 in DNA: TGTGCCAGCAGCCCGGGACAGGGCGCCTATGGCTACACCTTC. Variable domain in full (rest from reference TRBV7-3 and TRBJ1-2): GAGVSQTPSNKVTEKGKYVELRCDPISGHTALYWYRQSLGQGPEFLIYFQGTGAADDSGLPNDRFFAVRPEGSVSTLKIQRTERGDSAVYLCASSPGQGAYGYTFGSGTRLTVV.

The J gene is TRBJ2-5, the V gene TRBV11-3, with D unresolved. The CDR3 is 13 residues long. V was shortened by 4 bases and J by 5 bases, with 11 bases between the two germline ends. CDR1 and CDR2 (germline): SGHNT, YENEEA. In DNA, the CDR3 is TGTGCCAGCAGCTGGGGATTTGGGGAGACCCAGTACTTC. Residues: CASSWGFGETQYF. Full variable domain (missing parts from reference TRBV11-3 and TRBJ2-5): EAGVVQSPRYKIIEKKQPVAFWCNPISGHNTLYWYLQNLGQGPELLIRYENEEAVDDSQLPKDRFSAERLKGVDSTLKIQPAELGDSAVYLCASSWGFGETQYFGPGTRLLVL.

This chain links TRBV6-6 with TRBJ2-1, with D perhaps TRBD1 or TRBD2 (5 bases each). The V gene's germline CDR1 is MNHNY and CDR2 SVGAGI (reference sequence). Trimming shortened V by 2 bases and J by 9 bases, and 8 bases separated the two germline ends. This CDR3 is built from 12 residues. The CDR3 DNA follows: TGTGCCAGCAGTTACCTGGGGGTTGAGCAGTTCTTC. It yields the protein CASSYLGVEQFF.

The V and J genes are TRBV11-2 and TRBJ1-2; D gene ambiguous. Deletions cut 6 bases from V and 12 bases from J, with 11 bases between. Germline V gives CDR1 SGHAT, CDR2 FQNNGV. The length of the CDR3 is 10 residues. This chain's CDR3 is CASSQSSHTF. The CDR3 DNA reads TGTGCCAGCAGTCAAAGTTCTCACACCTTC.

The chain carries TRBV28 and TRBJ1-2; TRBD1 is a possible D gene (5 bases). Looked up from germline, CDR1 is MDHEN and CDR2 is SYDVKM. V was shortened by 1 base and J by 6 bases, with 15 bases between the two germline ends. This CDR3 has 15 residues. CDR3 loop: CASSLSGRAGDGYTF. As DNA, the CDR3 is TGTGCCAGCAGTTTATCGGGCAGGGCTGGAGATGGCTACACCTTC.

The chain employs TRBV4-2 and TRBJ1-2; the D is unclear. Germline CDR1 is LGHNA and CDR2 is YNFKEQ. Deletions cut 0 bases from V and 0 bases from J, with 11 bases between. The CDR3 covers 16 residues. The CDR3 DNA is TGTGCCAGCAGCCAAGACAGATTACTAGCTAACTATGGCTACACCTTC. This codes for CASSQDRLLANYGYTF.

This clone was counted a few times. The chain is built from TRBV19 and TRBJ1-2, with TRBD1 matching over 7 bases. Looked up from germline, CDR1 is LNHDA and CDR2 is SQIVND (reference sequence). The trim removed 0 bases at V and 8 bases at J, leaving 6 bases unmatched. The CDR3 sequence is 14 residues long. The CDR3 DNA is TGTGCCAGTAGTATAGATCGGGGGACAGAAGGCTACACCTTC. Residues: CASSIDRGTEGYTF.

CDR3 sequence (DNA): TGTGCCAGCAGGTTGACCGGGGTTAACTATGGCTACACCTTC. This sequence encodes CASRLTGVNYGYTF. The V and J genes are TRBV7-2 and TRBJ1-2; D ambiguous. V was pared by 6 bases and J by 1 base, with 12 bases between. Germline assignment: CDR1 SGHTA and CDR2 FQGNSA. The CDR3 has 14 residues.

This clone has only a few counts. The genes are TRBV4-2 and TRBJ1-1; 7 nucleotides agree with TRBD1. The germline CDR1 and CDR2 sequences are LGHNA and YNFKEQ. This CDR3 is built from 16 residues. V was clipped by 1 base and J by 11 bases; unmatched bases: 16. CDR3 DNA: TGTGCCAGCAGCCAAGTTACAGGCCAGGGGGGTATTAGGGCTTTCTTT. As protein: CASSQVTGQGGIRAFF.

Only one count was recorded for this clone. This rearrangement joins TRBV6-5 to TRBJ1-2, with unresolved D. Germline V gene lookup returns CDR1 MNHEY and CDR2 SVGAGI. There are 12 residues in the CDR3. The V gene lost 10 bases and the J gene lost 8 bases, with 17 bases spanning the gap. CDR3 coding DNA: TGTGCCACCCGAAAGAGCAGTGAAGGCTACACCTTC. It is translated as CATRKSSEGYTF.

The chain joins TRBV6-6 to TRBJ1-6; D possibly corresponds to TRBD1 (5 bases). The V end lost 6 bases, the J end lost 15 bases, and 18 bases lay between the germline ends. The CDR3 is 13 amino acids. Germline V gives CDR1 MNHNY, CDR2 SVGAGI (reference sequence). Here the CDR3 DNA reads TGTGCCAGCAGCGCCGGGACCCCCTACGGCCTCCACTTT. It codes for CASSAGTPYGLHF.

The rearrangement links TRBV5-4 to TRBJ2-5; TRBD1 is a possible D gene (6 bases). CDR3 length equals 15 residues. Germline V gives CDR1 SGHNT, CDR2 YYREEE (reference sequence). Trimming cost V 0 bases and J 5 bases, with 14 bases left between them. The CDR3 bases are TGTGCCAGCAGCTTGGAAGGACAGTATGGGGAGACCCAGTACTTC. It is translated as CASSLEGQYGETQYF.

V usage is TRBV28 and J usage is TRBJ2-7, with D perhaps matching TRBD1 (6 bases). The CDR3 extends over 11 amino acids. The V gene lost 5 bases and the J gene lost 6 bases, with 8 bases spanning the gap. From germline, CDR1 is MDHEN and CDR2 SYDVKM. The CDR3 reads CASSGRGEQYV. The CDR3 region has the DNA TGTGCCAGCAGTGGCAGGGGCGAGCAGTACGTC.

The chain links TRBV7-6 to TRBJ1-6; TRBD1 aligns across 8 bases. The junction had 8 bases not matched to a gene; V was cut back by 1 base and J by 6 bases. Looked up from germline, CDR1 is SGHVS and CDR2 is FNYEAQ. The CDR3 is 17 residues long. The chain's CDR3 is CASSLGIVTGVNSPLHF. The CDR3 DNA sequence: TGTGCCAGCAGCTTAGGGATCGTGACAGGGGTTAATTCACCCCTCCACTTT.

The V gene is TRBV7-2, the J gene TRBJ1-2, with D possibly matching TRBD1 (6 bases). Germline values: CDR1 SGHTA, CDR2 FQGNSA. This CDR3 has 16 amino acids. Trimming left V 0 bases short and J 11 bases short, with 22 bases between. The CDR3 is CASSLAIGGGGLWYTF. CDR3 nucleotide sequence: TGTGCCAGCAGCTTAGCGATCGGTGGAGGGGGGCTGTGGTACACCTTC.

The chain joins TRBV7-3 to TRBJ2-3, with TRBD2 identical over 8 bases. This CDR3 spans 19 amino acids. The V and J ends lost 3 bases and 0 bases, in that order; junction bases with no gene match: 14. Per germline, CDR1 SGHTA and CDR2 FQGTGA. The CDR3, as DNA: TGTGCCAGCAGCTTCTCCTCCGTAGCGGGGAGGGGGAGCACAGATACGCAGTATTTT. Translation: CASSFSSVAGRGSTDTQYF.

This sequence joins TRBV18 and TRBJ2-5, with 9 bases identical to TRBD1. CDR1 and CDR2 from the germline V gene are KGHSH and LQKENI. This CDR3 contains 13 residues. V lost 5 bases to trimming and J lost 5 bases; unmatched junction nucleotides: 3. The CDR3 coding sequence is TGTGCCAGCTCATGGGGGACAGGGGAGACCCAGTACTTC. Translated: CASSWGTGETQYF.